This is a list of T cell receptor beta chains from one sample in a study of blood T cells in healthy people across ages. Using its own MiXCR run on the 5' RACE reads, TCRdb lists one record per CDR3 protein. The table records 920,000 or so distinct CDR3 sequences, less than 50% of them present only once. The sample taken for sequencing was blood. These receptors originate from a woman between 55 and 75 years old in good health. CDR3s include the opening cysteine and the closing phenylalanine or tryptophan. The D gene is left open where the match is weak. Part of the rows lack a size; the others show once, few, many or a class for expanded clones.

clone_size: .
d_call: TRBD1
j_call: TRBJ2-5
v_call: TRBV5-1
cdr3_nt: TGCGCCAGCAGCTTGGAACAGGGGGGCTACAATGAGCAGTACTTC
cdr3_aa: CASSLEQGGYNEQYF

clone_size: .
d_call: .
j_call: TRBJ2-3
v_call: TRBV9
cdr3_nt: TGTGCCAGCAGCGTCGAATTACCAGATACGCAGTATTTT
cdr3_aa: CASSVELPDTQYF

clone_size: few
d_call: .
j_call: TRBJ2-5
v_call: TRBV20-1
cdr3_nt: TGCAGTGCTAGGGGATGGAGGGCCCCTCAAGAGACCCAGTACTTC
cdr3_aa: CSARGWRAPQETQYF

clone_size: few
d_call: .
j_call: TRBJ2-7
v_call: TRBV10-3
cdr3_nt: TGTGCCATCAGTGAACAGGGCCGCGAGCAGTACTTC
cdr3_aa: CAISEQGREQYF

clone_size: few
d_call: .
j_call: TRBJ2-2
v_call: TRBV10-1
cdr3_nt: TGCGCCAGCAGCGTCGTAACCGGGGAGCTGTTTTTT
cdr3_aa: CASSVVTGELFF

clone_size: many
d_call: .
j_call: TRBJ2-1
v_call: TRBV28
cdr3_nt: TGTGCCAGCAGTTTAGAGCGGTGGGTGCAGTTCTTC
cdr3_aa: CASSLERWVQFF

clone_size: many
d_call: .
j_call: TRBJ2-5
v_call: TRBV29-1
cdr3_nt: TGCAGCGTCCGAGAGATCCGAGAGTACTTC
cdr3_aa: CSVREIREYF

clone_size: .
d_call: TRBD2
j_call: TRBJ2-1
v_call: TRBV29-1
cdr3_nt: TGCGGCGTTGCGGGCGGGAGAGGTTACAATGAGCAGTTCTTC
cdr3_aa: CGVAGGRGYNEQFF

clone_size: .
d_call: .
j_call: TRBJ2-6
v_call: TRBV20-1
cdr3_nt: TGCAGTGCGGCAGGCTTGAACTCTAACACCGGCTCTGGGGCCAACGTCCTGACTTTC
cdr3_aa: CSAAGLNSNTGSGANVLTF

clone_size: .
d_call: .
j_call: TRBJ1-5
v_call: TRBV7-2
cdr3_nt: TGTGCCAGCAGCTCTGCGAGAGGGTCGGATCAGCCCCAGCATTTT
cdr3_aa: CASSSARGSDQPQHF

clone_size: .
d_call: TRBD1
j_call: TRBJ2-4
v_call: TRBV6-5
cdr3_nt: TGTGCCAGCAGTTTAGGGGGCGAAGGAAACATTCAGTACTTC
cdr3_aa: CASSLGGEGNIQYF

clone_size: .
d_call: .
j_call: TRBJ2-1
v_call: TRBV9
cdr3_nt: TGTGCCAGCAGCGTAGCTACAACGGGTGAGTGGTACAATGAGCAGTTCTTC
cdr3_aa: CASSVATTGEWYNEQFF

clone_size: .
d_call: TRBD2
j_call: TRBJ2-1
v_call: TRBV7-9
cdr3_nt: TGTGCCAGCGGGGTTAGCGGGACGGGTTCCTACAATGAGCAGTTCTTC
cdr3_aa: CASGVSGTGSYNEQFF

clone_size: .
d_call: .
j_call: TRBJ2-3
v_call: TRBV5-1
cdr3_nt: TGCGCCAGCAGAAGCTTGCGGATCACAGATACGCAGTATTTT
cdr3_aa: CASRSLRITDTQYF

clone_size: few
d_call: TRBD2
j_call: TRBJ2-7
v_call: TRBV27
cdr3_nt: TGTGCTTCAGCTCGGACAGCGGGAGTTCGTTCCTACGAGCAGTACTTC
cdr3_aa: CASARTAGVRSYEQYF

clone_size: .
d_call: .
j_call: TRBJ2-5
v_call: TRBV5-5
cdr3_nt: TGTGCCAGCAGCTTGGCCAGTGTCAGGGCAAGGACCCAGTACTTC
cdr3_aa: CASSLASVRARTQYF

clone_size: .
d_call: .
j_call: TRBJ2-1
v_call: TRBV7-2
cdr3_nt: TGTGCCAGCAGCTTACGGAGCAGCAGCTACAATGAGCAGTTCTTC
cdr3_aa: CASSLRSSSYNEQFF

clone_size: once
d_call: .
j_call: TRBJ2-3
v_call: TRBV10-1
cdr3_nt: TGCGCCAGCAGTGAACTGGGGGCAACAGATACGCAGTATTTT
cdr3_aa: CASSELGATDTQYF

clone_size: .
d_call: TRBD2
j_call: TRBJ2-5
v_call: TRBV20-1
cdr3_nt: TGCAGTGCTTCCCTAGCGGGAGCCCTCCAAGAGACCCAGTACTTC
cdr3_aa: CSASLAGALQETQYF

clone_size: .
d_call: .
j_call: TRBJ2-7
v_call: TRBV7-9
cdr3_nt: TGTGCCAGCAGCTTCTTGGGCACTTCTTACGAGCAGTACTTC
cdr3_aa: CASSFLGTSYEQYF

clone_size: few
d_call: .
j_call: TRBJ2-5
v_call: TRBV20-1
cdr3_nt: TGCAGTGCTAGGACAGCACAAGAGACCCAGTACTTC
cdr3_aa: CSARTAQETQYF

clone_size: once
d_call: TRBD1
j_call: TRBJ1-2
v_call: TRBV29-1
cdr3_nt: TGCAACGTTGACAGGGTGAACTATGGCTACACCTTC
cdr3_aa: CNVDRVNYGYTF

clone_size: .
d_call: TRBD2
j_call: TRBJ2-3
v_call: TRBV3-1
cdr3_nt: TGTGCCAGCAGCCAAGTAACTAGCGGGAGGGCGAGGGATACGCAGTATTTT
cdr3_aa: CASSQVTSGRARDTQYF

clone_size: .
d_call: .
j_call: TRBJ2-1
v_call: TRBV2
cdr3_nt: TGTGCCAGCAGTGAAGGGGGGTTCGATGAGCAGTTCTTC
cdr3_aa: CASSEGGFDEQFF

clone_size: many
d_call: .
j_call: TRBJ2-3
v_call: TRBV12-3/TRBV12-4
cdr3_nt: TGTGCCAGCCTCTTCGGAGATACGCAGTATTTT
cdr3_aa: CASLFGDTQYF

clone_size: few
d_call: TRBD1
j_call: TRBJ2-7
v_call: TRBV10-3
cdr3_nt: TGTGCCATCAGTGAGCCCACCCCGGACAGGGGAAAAGGGGACTACTACGAGCAGTACTTC
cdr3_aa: CAISEPTPDRGKGDYYEQYF

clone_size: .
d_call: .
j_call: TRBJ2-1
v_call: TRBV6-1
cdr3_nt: TGTGCCAGCATAAAGGGCGATGAGCAGTTCTTC
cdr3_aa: CASIKGDEQFF

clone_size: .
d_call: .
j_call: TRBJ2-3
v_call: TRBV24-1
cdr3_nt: TGTGCCACCAGTGATCCCGGGCCCCGAAGTGCAGATACGCAGTATTTT
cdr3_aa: CATSDPGPRSADTQYF

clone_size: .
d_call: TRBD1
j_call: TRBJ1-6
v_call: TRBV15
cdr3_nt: TGTGCCGCCAGCAGAGTAGGGACAGGGGATAATTCACCCCTCCACTTT
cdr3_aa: CAASRVGTGDNSPLHF

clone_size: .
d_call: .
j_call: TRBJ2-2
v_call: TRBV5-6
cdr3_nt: TGTGCCAGCAGCCCCGACGGGGGTACTGGTCCCGGGGAGCTGTTTTTT
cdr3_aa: CASSPDGGTGPGELFF

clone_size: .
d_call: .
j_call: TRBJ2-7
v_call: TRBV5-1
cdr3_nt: TGCGCCAGCAGCTTCAGTCAGGGGAACGAGCAGTACTTC
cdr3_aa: CASSFSQGNEQYF

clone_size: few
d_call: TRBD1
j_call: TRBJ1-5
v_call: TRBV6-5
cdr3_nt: TGTGCCAGCAGGAGGACAGGGGGCGGCAATCAGCCCCAGCATTTT
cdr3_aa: CASRRTGGGNQPQHF

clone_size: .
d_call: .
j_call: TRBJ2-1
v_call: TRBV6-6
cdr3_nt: TGTGCCAGCAGGGGTCAGGAAAACAATGAGCAGTTCTTC
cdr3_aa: CASRGQENNEQFF

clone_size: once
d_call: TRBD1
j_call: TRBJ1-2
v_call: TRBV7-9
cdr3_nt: TGTGCCAGCAGCCCCTCACCCGACAGGGTTGGCTACACCTTC
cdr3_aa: CASSPSPDRVGYTF

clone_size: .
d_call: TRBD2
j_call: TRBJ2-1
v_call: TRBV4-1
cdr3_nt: TGCGCCAGCAGCCACCTCGGGACTACGGACAATGAGCAGTTCTTC
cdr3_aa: CASSHLGTTDNEQFF

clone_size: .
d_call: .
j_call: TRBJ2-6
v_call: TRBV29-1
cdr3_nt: TGCAGCGTTGAGCATGGGGAATACTCTGGGGCCAACGTCCTGACTTTC
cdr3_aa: CSVEHGEYSGANVLTF

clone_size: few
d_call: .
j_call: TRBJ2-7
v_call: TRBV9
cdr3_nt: TGTGCCAGCAGCGTAGACGCGCAAGCCCCCTACGAGCAGTACTTC
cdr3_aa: CASSVDAQAPYEQYF

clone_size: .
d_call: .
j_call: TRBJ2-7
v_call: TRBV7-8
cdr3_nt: TGTGCCAGCAGCTTAGCGGGGGCAGGGCATTACGAGCAGTACTTC
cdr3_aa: CASSLAGAGHYEQYF

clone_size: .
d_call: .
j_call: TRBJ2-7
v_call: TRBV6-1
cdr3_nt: TGTGCCAGCAGGGACCTTCGACCGAACGAGCAGTACTTC
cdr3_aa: CASRDLRPNEQYF

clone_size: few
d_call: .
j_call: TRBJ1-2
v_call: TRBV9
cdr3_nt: TGTGCCAGCATGTCCCTCTATGGCTACACCTTC
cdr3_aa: CASMSLYGYTF

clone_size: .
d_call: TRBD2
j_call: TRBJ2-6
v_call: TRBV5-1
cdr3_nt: TGCGCCAGCAGTAAGGGCGGGAGAGACTGGGCCAACGTCCTGACTTTC
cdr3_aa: CASSKGGRDWANVLTF

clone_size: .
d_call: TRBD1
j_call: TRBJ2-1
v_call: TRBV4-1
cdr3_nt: TGCGCCAGCAGCCAGCTTCCGGGACAGGGGGCAAGGGAGCAGTTCTTC
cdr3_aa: CASSQLPGQGAREQFF

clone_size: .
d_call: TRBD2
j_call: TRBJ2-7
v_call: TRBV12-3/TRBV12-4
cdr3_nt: TGTGCCAGCAGCCAAGCGGGAGGAGGCTACGAGCAGTACTTC
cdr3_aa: CASSQAGGGYEQYF

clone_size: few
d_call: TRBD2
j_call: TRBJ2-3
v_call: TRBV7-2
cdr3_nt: TGTGCCAGCAGCTTACAGGGAGGGAGAACAGATACGCAGTATTTT
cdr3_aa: CASSLQGGRTDTQYF